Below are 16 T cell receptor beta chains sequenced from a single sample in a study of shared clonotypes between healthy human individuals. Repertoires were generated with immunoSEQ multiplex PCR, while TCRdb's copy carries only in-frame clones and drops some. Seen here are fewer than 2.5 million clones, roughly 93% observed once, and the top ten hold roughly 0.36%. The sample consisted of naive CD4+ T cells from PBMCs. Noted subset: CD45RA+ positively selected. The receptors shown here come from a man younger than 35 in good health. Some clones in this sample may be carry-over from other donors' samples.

The CDR3 is CASSHGTKDEKLFF. CDR3 DNA sequence: TGTGCCAGCAGCCACGGGACAAAGGATGAAAAACTGTTTTTT. V and J are TRBV14 and TRBJ1-4, with D maybe TRBD1 (6 bases). V was cut by 3 bases and J by 6 bases, with 11 bases left in between. Germline V gene data show CDR1 as SGHDN and CDR2 as FVKESK. The CDR3 consists of 14 residues.

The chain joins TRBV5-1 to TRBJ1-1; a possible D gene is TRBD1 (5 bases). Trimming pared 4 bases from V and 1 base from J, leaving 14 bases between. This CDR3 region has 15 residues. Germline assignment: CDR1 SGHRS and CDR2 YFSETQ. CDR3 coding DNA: TGCGCCAGCAGCCCGGTGAAGGGGACGAACACTGAAGCTTTCTTT. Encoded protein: CASSPVKGTNTEAFF.

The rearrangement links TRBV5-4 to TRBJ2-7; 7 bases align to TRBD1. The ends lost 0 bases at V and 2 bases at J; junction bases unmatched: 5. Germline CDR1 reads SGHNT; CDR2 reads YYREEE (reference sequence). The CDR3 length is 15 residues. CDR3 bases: TGTGCCAGCAGCTTGGCAGGGGGAGTCGCCTACGAGCAGTACTTC. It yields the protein CASSLAGGVAYEQYF.

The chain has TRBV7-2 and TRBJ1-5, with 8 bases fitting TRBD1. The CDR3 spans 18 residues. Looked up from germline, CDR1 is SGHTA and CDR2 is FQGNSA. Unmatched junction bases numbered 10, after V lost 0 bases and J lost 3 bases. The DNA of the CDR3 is TGTGCCAGCAGCTTAGCGAGGGGAGTGACAGGGGTCAATCAGCCCCAGCATTTT. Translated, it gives CASSLARGVTGVNQPQHF. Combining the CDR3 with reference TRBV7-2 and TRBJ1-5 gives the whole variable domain GAGVSQSPSNKVTEKGKDVELRCDPISGHTALYWYRQSLGQGLEFLIYFQGNSAPDKSGLPSDRFSAERTGGSVSTLTIQRTQQEDSAVYLCASSLARGVTGVNQPQHFGDGTRLSIL.

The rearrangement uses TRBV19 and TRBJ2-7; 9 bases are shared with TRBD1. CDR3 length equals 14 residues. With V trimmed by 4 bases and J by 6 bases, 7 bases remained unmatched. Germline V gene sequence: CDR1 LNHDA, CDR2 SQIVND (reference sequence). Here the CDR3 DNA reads TGTGCCAGTAGTACAGGACAGGGGACTGCCGAGCAGTACTTC. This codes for CASSTGQGTAEQYF.

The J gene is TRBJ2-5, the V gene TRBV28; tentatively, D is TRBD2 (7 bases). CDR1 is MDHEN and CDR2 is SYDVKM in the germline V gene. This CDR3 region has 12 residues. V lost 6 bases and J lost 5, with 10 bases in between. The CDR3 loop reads CASRGGGETQYF. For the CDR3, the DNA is TGTGCCAGCAGGGGAGGGGGGGAGACCCAGTACTTC.

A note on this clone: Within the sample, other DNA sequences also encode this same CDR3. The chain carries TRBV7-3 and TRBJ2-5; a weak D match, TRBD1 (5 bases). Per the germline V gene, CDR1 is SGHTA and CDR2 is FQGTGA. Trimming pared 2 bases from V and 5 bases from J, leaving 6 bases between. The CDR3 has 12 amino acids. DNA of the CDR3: TGTGCCAGCAGCTTATGGGGCGAGACCCAGTACTTC. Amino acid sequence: CASSLWGETQYF. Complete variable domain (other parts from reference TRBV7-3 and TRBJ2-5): GAGVSQTPSNKVTEKGKYVELRCDPISGHTALYWYRQSLGQGPEFLIYFQGTGAADDSGLPNDRFFAVRPEGSVSTLKIQRTERGDSAVYLCASSLWGETQYFGPGTRLLVL.

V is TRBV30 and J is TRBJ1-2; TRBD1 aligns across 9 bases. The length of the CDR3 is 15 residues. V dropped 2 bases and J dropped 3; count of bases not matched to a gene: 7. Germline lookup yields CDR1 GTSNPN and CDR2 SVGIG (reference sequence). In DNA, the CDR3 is TGTGCCTGGAGTACCGGACAGGGGAAGGACTATGGCTACACCTTC. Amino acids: CAWSTGQGKDYGYTF.

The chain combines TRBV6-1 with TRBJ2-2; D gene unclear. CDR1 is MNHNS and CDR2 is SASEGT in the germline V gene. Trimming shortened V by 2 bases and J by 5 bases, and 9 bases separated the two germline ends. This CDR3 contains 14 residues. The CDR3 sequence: CASSEIWVTGELFF. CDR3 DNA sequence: TGTGCCAGCAGTGAAATTTGGGTAACCGGGGAGCTGTTTTTT.

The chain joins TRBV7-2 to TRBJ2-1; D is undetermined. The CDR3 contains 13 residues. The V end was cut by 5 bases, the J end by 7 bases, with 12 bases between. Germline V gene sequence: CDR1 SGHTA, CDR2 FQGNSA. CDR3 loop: CASSTPGPNEQFF. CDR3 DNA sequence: TGTGCCAGCAGCACCCCCGGACCAAATGAGCAGTTCTTC.

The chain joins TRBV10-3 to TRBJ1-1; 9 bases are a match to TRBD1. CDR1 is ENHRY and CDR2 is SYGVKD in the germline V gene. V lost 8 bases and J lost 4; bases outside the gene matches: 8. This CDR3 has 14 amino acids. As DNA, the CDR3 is TGTGCCATCGGGGAGACAGGGGGGGGCACTGAAGCTTTCTTT. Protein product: CAIGETGGGTEAFF.

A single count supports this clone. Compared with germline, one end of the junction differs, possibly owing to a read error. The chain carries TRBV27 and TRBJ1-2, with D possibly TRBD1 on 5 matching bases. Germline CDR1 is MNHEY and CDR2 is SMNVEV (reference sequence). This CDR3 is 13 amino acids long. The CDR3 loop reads CASSSRRTSKFYF. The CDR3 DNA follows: TGTGCCAGCAGTTCCCGTCGGACATCTAAATTCTACTTC.

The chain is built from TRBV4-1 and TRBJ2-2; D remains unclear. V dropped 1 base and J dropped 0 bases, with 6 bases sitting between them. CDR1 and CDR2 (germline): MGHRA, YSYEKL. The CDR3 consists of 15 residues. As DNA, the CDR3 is TGCGCCAGCAGCCAAGGATGGACGAACACCGGGGAGCTGTTTTTT. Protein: CASSQGWTNTGELFF.

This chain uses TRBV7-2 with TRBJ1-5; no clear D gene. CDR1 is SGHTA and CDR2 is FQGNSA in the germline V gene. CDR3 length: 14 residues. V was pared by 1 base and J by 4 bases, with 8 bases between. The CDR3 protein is CASSLVPVNQPQHF. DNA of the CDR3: TGTGCCAGCAGCTTAGTACCTGTTAATCAGCCCCAGCATTTT.

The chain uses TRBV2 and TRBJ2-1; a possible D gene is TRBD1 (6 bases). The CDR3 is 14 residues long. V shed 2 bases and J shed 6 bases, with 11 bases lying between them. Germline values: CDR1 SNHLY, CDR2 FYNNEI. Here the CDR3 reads CASSELGASNEQFF. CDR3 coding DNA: TGTGCCAGCAGTGAACTGGGGGCAAGCAATGAGCAGTTCTTC.

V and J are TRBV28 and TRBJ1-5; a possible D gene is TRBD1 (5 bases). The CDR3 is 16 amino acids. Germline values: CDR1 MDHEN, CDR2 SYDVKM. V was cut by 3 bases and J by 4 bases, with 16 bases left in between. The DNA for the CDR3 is TGTGCCAGCAGTTTTTATAAGGGTGGGGGGAATCAGCCCCAGCATTTT. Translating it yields CASSFYKGGGNQPQHF.